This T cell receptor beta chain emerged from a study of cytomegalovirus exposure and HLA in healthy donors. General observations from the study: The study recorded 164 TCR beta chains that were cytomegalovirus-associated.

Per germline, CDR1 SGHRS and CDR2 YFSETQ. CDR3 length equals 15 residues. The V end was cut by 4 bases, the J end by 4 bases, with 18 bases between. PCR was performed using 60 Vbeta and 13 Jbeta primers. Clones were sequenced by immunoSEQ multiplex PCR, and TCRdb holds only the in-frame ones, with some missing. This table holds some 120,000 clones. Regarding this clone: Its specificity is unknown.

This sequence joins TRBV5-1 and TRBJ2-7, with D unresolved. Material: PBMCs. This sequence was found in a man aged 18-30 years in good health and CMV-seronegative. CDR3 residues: CASSRSNLVRYEQYF. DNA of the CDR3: TGCGCCAGCAGCCGCTCTAACCTAGTGCGGTACGAGCAGTACTTC.